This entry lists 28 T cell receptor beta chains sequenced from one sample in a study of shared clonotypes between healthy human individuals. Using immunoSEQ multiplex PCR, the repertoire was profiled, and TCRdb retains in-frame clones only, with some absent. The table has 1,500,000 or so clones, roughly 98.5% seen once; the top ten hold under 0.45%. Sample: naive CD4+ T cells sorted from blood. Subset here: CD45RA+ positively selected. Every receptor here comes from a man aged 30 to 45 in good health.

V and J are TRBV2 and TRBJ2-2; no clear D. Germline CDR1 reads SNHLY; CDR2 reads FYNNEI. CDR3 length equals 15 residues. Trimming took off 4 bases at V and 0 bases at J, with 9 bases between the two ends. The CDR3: CASSALRANTGELFF. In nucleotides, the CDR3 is TGTGCCAGCAGTGCGCTCAGAGCGAACACCGGGGAGCTGTTTTTT.

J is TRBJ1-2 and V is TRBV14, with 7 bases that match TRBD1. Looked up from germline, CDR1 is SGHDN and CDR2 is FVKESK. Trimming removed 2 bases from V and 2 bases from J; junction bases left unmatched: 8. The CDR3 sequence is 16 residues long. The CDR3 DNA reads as TGTGCCAGCAGCCAACAGGGGACAGCCCCAAACTATGGCTACACCTTC. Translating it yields CASSQQGTAPNYGYTF.

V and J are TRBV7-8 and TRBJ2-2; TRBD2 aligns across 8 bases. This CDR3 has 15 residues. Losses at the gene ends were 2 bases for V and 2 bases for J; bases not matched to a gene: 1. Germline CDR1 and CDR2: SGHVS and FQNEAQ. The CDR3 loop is CASSLSGGNTGELFF. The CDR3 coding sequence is TGTGCCAGCAGCTTAAGCGGGGGCAACACCGGGGAGCTGTTTTTT.

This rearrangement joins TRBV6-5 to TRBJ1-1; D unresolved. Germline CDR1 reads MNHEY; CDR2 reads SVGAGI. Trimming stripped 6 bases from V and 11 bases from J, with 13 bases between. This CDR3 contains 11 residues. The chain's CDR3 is CASSFGPAAFF. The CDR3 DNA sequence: TGTGCCAGCAGCTTCGGGCCCGCCGCTTTCTTT.

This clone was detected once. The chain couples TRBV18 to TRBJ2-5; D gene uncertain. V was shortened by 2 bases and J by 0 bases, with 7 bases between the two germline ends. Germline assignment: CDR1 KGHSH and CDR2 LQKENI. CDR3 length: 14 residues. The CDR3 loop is CASSPINNQETQYF. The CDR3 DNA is TGTGCCAGCTCACCAATTAACAACCAAGAGACCCAGTACTTC.

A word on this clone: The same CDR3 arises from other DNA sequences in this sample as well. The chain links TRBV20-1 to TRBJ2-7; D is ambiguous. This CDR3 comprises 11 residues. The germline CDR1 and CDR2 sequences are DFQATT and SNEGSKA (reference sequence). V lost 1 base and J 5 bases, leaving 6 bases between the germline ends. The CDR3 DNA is TGCAGTGCTAGAGTCATAGACGAGCAGTACTTC. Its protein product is CSARVIDEQYF.

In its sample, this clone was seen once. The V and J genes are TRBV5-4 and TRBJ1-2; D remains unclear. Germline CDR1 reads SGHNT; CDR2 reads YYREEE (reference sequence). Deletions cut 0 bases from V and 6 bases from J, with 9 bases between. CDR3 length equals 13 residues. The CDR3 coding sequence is TGTGCCAGCAGCTTGGTCAGGAGGGATGGCTACACCTTC. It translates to CASSLVRRDGYTF.

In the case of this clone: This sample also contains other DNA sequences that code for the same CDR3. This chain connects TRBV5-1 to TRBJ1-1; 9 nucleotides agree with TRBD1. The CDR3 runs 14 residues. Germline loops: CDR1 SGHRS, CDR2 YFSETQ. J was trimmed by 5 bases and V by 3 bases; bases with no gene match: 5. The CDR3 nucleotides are TGCGCCAGCAGCTGGGGACAGGGTGAGACTGAAGCTTTCTTT. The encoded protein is CASSWGQGETEAFF.

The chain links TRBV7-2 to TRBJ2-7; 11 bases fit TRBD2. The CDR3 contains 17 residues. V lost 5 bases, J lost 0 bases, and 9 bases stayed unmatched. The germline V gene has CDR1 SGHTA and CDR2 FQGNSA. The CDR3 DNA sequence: TGTGCCAGCAGCCGCAGGGCTAGCGGGGGGAGCTCCTACGAGCAGTACTTC. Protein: CASSRRASGGSSYEQYF.

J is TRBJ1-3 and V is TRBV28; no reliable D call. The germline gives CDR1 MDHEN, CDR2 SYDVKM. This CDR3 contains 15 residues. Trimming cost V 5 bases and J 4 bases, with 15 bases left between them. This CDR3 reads CASSPDKLRGNTIYF. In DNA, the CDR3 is TGTGCCAGCAGTCCAGACAAGTTGAGAGGAAACACCATATATTTT. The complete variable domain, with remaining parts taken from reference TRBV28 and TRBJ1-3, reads DVKVTQSSRYLVKRTGEKVFLECVQDMDHENMFWYRQDPGLGLRLIYFSYDVKMKEKGDIPEGYSVSREKKERFSLILESASTNQTSMYLCASSPDKLRGNTIYFGEGSWLTVV.

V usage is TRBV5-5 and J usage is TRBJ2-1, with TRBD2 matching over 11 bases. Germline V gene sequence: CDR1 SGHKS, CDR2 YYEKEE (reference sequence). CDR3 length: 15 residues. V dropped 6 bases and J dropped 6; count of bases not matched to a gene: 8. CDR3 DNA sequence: TGTGCCAGCAAACAACTAGCGGGAGAGGGCAATGAGCAGTTCTTC. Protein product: CASKQLAGEGNEQFF.

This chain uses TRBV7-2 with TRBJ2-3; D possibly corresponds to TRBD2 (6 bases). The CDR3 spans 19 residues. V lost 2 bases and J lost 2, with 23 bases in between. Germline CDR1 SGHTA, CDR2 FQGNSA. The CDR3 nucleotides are TGTGCCAGCAGCTTACGGGTTATGTTGCGGGACCTATACACAGATACGCAGTATTTT. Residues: CASSLRVMLRDLYTDTQYF. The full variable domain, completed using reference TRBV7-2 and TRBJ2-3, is GAGVSQSPSNKVTEKGKDVELRCDPISGHTALYWYRQSLGQGLEFLIYFQGNSAPDKSGLPSDRFSAERTGGSVSTLTIQRTQQEDSAVYLCASSLRVMLRDLYTDTQYFGPGTRLTVL.

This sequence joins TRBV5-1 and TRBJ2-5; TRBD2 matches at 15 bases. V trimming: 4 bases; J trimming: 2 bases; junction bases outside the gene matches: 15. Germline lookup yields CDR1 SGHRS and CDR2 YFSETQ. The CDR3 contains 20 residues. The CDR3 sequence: CASSNPGLAGGRGVQETQYF. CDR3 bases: TGCGCCAGCAGCAATCCGGGACTAGCGGGAGGCCGCGGTGTGCAAGAGACCCAGTACTTC.

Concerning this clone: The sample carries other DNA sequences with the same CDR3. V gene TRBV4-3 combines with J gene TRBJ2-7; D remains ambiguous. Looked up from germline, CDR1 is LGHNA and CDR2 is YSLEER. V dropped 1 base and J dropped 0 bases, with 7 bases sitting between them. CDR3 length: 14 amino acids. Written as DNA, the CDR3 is TGCGCCAGCAGCCAAGGCCCGCTCTCCTACGAGCAGTACTTC. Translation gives CASSQGPLSYEQYF.

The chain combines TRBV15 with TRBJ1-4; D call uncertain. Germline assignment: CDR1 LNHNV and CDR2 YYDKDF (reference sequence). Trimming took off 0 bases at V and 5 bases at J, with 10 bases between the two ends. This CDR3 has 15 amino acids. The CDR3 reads CATSRESGRNEKLFF. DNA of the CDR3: TGTGCCACCAGCAGAGAGTCGGGCCGGAATGAAAAACTGTTTTTT.

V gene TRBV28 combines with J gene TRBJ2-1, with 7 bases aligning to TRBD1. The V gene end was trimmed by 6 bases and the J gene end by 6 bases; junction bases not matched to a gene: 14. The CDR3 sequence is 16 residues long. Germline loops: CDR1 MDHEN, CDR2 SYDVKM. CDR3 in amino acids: CASSPYRDRKPNEQFF. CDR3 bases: TGTGCCAGCAGCCCATACCGGGACAGAAAACCCAATGAGCAGTTCTTC.

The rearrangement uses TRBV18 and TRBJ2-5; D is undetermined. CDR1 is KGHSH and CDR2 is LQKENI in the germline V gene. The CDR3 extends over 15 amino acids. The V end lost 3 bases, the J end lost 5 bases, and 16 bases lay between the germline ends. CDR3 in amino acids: CASSPENGVWETQYF. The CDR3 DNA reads TGTGCCAGCTCACCCGAGAATGGGGTCTGGGAGACCCAGTACTTC.

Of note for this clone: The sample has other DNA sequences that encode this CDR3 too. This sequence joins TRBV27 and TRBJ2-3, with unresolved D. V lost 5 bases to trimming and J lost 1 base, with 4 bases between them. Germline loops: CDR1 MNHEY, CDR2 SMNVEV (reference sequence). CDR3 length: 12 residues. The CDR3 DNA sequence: TGTGCCAGCAGTCCGGGCACAGATACGCAGTATTTT. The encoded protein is CASSPGTDTQYF.

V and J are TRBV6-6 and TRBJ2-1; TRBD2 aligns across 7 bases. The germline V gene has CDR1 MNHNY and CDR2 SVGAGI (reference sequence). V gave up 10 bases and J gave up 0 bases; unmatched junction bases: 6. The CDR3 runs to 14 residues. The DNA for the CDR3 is TGTGCCACCAGCGGGACCAGCTCCTACAATGAGCAGTTCTTC. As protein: CATSGTSSYNEQFF.

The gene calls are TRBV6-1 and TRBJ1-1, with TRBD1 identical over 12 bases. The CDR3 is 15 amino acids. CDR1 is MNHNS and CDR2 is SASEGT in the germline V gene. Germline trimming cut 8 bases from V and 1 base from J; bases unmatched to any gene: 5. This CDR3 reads CASVRDRGPNTEAFF. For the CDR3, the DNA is TGTGCCAGCGTTCGGGACAGGGGGCCGAACACTGAAGCTTTCTTT.

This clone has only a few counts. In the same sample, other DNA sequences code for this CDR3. Here the CDR3 reads CASSLVGSSYNEQFF. DNA of the CDR3: TGCGCCAGCAGCTTGGTTGGGAGCTCCTACAATGAGCAGTTCTTC. This chain joins TRBV5-1 and TRBJ2-1, with a tentative D call TRBD2 (5 bases). Germline lookup yields CDR1 SGHRS and CDR2 YFSETQ. V was pared by 0 bases and J by 0 bases, with 7 bases between. This CDR3 spans 15 amino acids.

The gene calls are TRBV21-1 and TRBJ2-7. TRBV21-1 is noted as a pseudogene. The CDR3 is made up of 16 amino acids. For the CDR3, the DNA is TGTGCCAGCAGCAAAAAGCTGTCACTCCCTGTGGATGAGCAGTACTTC. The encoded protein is CASSKKLSLPVDEQYF.

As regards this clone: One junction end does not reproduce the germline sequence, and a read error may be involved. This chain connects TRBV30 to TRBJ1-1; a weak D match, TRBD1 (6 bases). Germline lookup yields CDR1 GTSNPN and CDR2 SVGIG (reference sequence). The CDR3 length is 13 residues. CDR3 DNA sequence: TGTGCCTGGAGTGTGAGGGGGGCCGGACCAAGAACCTTT. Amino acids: CAWSVRGAGPRTF.

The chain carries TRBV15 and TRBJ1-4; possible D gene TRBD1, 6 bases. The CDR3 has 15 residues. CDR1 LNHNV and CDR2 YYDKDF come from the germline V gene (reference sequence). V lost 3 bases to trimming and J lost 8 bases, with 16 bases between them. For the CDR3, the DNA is TGTGCCACCAGCAGGACAGGCAAAGAGGGGGAAAAACTGTTTTTT. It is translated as CATSRTGKEGEKLFF.

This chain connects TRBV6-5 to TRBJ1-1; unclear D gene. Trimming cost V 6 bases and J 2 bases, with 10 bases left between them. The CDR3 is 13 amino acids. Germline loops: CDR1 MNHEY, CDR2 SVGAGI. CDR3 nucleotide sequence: TGTGCCAGCAGACCGACGGGAAACACTGAAGCTTTCTTT. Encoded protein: CASRPTGNTEAFF.

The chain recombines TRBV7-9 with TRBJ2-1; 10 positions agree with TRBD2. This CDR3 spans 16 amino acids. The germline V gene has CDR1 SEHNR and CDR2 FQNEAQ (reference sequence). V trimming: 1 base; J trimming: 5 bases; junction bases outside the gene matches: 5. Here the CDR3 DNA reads TGTGCCAGCAGCTTAGGAAGCGGGAGGGTGGACAATGAGCAGTTCTTC. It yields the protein CASSLGSGRVDNEQFF.

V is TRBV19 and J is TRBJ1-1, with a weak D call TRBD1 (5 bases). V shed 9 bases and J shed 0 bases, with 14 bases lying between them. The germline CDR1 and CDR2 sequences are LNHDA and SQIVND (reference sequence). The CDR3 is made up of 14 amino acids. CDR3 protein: CASRATVMNTEAFF. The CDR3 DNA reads TGTGCCAGCAGAGCGACAGTAATGAACACTGAAGCTTTCTTT. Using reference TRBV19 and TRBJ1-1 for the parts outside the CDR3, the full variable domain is DGGITQSPKYLFRKEGQNVTLSCEQNLNHDAMYWYRQDPGQGLRLIYYSQIVNDFQKGDIAEGYSVSREKKESFPLTVTSAQKNPTAFYLCASRATVMNTEAFFGQGTRLTVV.

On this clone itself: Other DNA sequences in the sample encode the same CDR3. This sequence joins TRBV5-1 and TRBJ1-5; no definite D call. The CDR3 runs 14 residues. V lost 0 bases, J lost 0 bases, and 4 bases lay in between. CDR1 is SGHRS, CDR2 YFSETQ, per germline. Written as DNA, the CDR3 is TGCGCCAGCAGCTTGGACAATAGCAATCAGCCCCAGCATTTT. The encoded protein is CASSLDNSNQPQHF.